This note documents a single T cell receptor beta chain sequence. Its antigen is unidentified. These data are taken from a study of T cell responses to AZD1222 COVID-19 vaccine. Findings and limits, study-wide: Baseline seropositivity characterized only six AZD1222 recipients. Regions left unmutated in variants are reportedly the target of nearly half of spike-specific TCRs. Breadth and depth of Spike-specific TCRs rose after two AZD1222 doses. Among the donors, most were white British and more were female, and clonal diversity was possibly underestimated.

Germline values: CDR1 LGHDT, CDR2 YNNKEL (reference sequence). The CDR3 length is 16 residues. Trimming removed 1 base from V and 6 bases from J; junction bases left unmatched: 4. Repertoires were generated with immunoSEQ multiplex PCR, while TCRdb's copy carries only in-frame clones and drops some. This table has 200,000 to 250,000 clones, about 94% appearing once. The receptor's source is an adult who received the MenACWY meningococcal vaccine as a control. The sample in question was peripheral blood, obtained 28 days after the second dose of the MenACWY control vaccine. The chain links TRBV3-1 (or the pseudogene TRBV3-2) to TRBJ1-5; 12 positions match TRBD1. Here the CDR3 reads CASSQGGQGAGQPQHF. The CDR3 DNA sequence: TGTGCCAGCAGCCAAGGGGGACAGGGGGCGGGTCAGCCCCAGCATTTT.